This T cell receptor (beta chain) was sequenced for a study of blood T cells in healthy people across ages. Study conclusions and caveats: Age showed a roughly linear inverse relationship with TCR beta diversity per million T cells.

Alongside a J-beta primer mix, a sample-barcoded 5' primer served in a second PCR lasting about 7 to 12 cycles. Unique molecular identifiers of 12 random nucleotides labeled each cDNA. Any given sample supplied a minimum of 2.5 million CDR3-containing paired-end reads. TCRdb processed the 5' RACE reads anew with MiXCR; each CDR3 protein has one entry. The sample carries 1.8 million or so distinct CDR3 sequences, about two fifths recorded once. A note on this clonotype: No antigen is known for it. The junction departs from germline at one end; a sequencing error may be responsible.

The length of the CDR3 is 14 residues. Germline CDR1 is SGHTA and CDR2 is FQGNSA. Per sample, extraction of total RNA gave at least 5 micrograms in every case. The receptor's source is a human donor in good health. This sequence joins TRBV7-2 and TRBJ2-3; no firm D call. Sequencing used blood. The DNA for the CDR3 is TGTGCCAGCAGCCCCTACTTCAGCACTGATACGCAGTATTTT. Encoded protein: CASSPYFSTDTQYF.